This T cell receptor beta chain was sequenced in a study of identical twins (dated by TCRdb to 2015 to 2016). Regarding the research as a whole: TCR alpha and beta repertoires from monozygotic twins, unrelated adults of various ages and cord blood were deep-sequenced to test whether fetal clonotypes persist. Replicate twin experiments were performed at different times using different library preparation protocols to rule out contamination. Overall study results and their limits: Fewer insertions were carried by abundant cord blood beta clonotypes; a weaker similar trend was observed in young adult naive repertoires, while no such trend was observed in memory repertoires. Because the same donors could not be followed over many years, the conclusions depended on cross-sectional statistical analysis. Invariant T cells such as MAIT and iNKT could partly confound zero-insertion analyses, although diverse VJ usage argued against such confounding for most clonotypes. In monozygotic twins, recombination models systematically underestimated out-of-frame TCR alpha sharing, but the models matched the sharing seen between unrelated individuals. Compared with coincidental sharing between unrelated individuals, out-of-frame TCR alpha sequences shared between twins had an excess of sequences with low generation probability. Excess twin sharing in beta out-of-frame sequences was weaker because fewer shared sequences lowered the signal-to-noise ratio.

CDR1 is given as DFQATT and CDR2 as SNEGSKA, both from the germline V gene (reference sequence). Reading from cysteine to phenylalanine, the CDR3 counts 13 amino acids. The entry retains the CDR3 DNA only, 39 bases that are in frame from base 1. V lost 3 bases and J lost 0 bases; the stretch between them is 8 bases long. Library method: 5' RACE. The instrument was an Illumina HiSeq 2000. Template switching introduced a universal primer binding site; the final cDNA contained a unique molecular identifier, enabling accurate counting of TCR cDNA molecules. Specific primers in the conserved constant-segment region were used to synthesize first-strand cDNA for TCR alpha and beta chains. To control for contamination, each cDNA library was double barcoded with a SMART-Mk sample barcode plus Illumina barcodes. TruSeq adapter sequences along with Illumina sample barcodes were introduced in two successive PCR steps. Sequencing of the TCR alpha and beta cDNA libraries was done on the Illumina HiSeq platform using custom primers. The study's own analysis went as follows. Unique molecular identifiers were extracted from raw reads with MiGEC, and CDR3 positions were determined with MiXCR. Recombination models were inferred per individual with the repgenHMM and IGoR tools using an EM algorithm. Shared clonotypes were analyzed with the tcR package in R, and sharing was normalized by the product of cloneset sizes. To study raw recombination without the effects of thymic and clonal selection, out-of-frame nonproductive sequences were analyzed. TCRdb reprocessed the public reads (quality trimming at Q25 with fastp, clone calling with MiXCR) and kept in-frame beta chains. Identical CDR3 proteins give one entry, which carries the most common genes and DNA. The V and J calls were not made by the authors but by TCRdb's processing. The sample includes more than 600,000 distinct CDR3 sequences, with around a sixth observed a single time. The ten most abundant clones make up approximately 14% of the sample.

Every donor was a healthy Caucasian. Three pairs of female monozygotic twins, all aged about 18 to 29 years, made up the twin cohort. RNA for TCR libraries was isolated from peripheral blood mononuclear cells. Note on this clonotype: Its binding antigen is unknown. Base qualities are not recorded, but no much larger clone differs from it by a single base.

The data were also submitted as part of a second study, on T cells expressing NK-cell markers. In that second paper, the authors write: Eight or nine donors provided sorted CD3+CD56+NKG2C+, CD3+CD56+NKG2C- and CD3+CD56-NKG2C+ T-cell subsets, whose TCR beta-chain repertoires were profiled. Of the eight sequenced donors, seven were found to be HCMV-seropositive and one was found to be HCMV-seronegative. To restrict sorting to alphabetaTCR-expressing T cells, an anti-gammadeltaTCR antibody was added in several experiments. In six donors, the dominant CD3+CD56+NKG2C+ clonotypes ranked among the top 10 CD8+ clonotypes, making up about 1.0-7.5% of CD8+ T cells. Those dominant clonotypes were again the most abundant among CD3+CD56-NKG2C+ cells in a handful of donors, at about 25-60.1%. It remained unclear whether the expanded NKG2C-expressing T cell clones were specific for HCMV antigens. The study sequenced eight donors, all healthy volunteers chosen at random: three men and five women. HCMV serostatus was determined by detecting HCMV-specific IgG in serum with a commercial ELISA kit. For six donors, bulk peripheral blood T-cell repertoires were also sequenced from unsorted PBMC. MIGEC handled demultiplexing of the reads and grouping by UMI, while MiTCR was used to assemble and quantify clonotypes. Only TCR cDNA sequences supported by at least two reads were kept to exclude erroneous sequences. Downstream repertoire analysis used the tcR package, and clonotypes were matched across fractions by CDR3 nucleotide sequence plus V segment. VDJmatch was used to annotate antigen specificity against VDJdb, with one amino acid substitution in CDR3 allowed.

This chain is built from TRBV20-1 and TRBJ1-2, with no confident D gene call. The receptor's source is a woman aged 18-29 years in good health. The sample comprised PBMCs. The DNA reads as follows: TGCAGTGCTAGTCGGCGGACTAACTATGGCTACACCTTC. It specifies CSASRRTNYGYTF.